This is a list of T cell receptor beta chains from one sample in a study of T cell responses to AZD1222 COVID-19 vaccine. Profiling relied on immunoSEQ multiplex PCR, and the TCRdb table lists in-frame clones only, not all of them. The repertoire holds over 120,000 clones, with 85% to 90% as singletons. This specimen consisted of peripheral blood, obtained on day 0 of AZD1222 vaccination. The receptor source for this set is an adult in good health. The CDR3 runs from the conserved cysteine through the conserved F or W. D genes are given only for firm matches. A row's size may be missing; if present it is once, few, many or a size class.

cdr3_aa cdr3_nt clone_size d_call j_call v_call
CASSRGSENTEAFF TGTGCCAGCAGTCGGGGGTCAGAGAACACTGAAGCTTTCTTT NA NA TRBJ1-1 TRBV6-5
CASSSSGTQSPLHF TGTGCCAGCAGCAGCTCCGGGACCCAATCACCCCTCCACTTT NA NA TRBJ1-6 TRBV9
CASSPRDRDGYTF TGTGCCAGCTCACCAAGGGACAGGGACGGCTACACCTTC NA TRBD1 TRBJ1-2 TRBV18
CASSQAFGSQGDLHF TGTGCCAGCAGCCAAGCATTCGGGTCGCAGGGGGACCTCCATTTT NA TRBD1 TRBJ1-5 TRBV3-1/TRBV3-2
CASSPQGVTNTEAFF TGCGCCAGCAGCCCCCAGGGGGTGACGAACACTGAAGCTTTCTTT NA TRBD1 TRBJ1-1 TRBV5-1
CASSLSPGNTGELFF TGTGCCAGCAGCTTAAGTCCGGGGAACACCGGGGAGCTGTTTTTT NA NA TRBJ2-2 TRBV7-3
CASSLQGAREKLFF TGCGCCAGCAGCTTACAGGGGGCGCGAGAAAAACTGTTTTTT NA TRBD1 TRBJ1-4 TRBV5-1
CASSPPSTSMPYEQYF TGTGCCAGCTCACCACCTTCGACTAGTATGCCCTACGAGCAGTACTTC few NA TRBJ2-7 TRBV18
CATSGGVPYGYTF TGTGCCACCAGTGGCGGGGTGCCCTATGGCTACACCTTC NA NA TRBJ1-2 TRBV24-1
CASSLTQLNQPQHF TGTGCCAGCAGTTTAACGCAGCTCAATCAGCCCCAGCATTTT NA NA TRBJ1-5 TRBV28
CASSFAGSEAFF TGTGCCAGCAGCTTTGCCGGCTCTGAAGCTTTCTTT NA NA TRBJ1-1 TRBV11-2
CASSSGQGYTF TGTGCCAGCAGCTCTGGACAGGGCTACACCTTC NA NA TRBJ1-2 TRBV12-3/TRBV12-4
CASSLVRGDEQYF TGTGCCAGCAGTTTAGTCAGGGGGGACGAGCAGTACTTC NA NA TRBJ2-7 TRBV28
CASRHRQGFNTGELFF TGTGCCAGCAGGCACCGACAGGGATTTAACACCGGGGAGCTGTTTTTT NA TRBD1 TRBJ2-2 TRBV28
CAWSEFNWADGRYF TGTGCCTGGAGTGAATTTAATTGGGCGGACGGTCGGTACTTC NA NA TRBJ2-7 TRBV30
CASSPQTGDTEAFF TGTGCCAGCAGCCCGCAGACAGGGGACACTGAAGCTTTCTTT NA TRBD1 TRBJ1-1 TRBV9
CASSSSSGEGYNYGYTF TGCGCCAGCAGCTCCTCTTCAGGGGAGGGATATAACTATGGCTACACCTTC medium-sized NA TRBJ1-2 TRBV5-1
CASSLGGSYGYTF TGTGCCAGCAGCCTAGGGGGCTCCTATGGCTACACCTTC few TRBD1 TRBJ1-2 TRBV5-4
CASSKETGHHYGYTF TGTGCCAGCAGCAAAGAAACCGGGCACCACTATGGCTACACCTTC NA NA TRBJ1-2 TRBV7-9
CSVVFRDRGDNEQFF TGCAGCGTTGTCTTCCGGGACAGGGGTGACAATGAGCAGTTCTTC NA TRBD1 TRBJ2-1 TRBV29-1
CASSLERVTGFVNEQFF TGTGCCAGCAGCCTAGAGCGAGTGACTGGGTTCGTCAATGAGCAGTTCTTC NA NA TRBJ2-1 TRBV7-9
CASLWGGGRNTQYF TGTGCCAGCCTCTGGGGCGGGGGCCGTAATACGCAGTATTTT NA NA TRBJ2-3 TRBV7-2
CASSEPADRSGNNEQFF TGTGCCAGCAGTGAACCTGCTGACAGAAGCGGGAACAATGAGCAGTTCTTC NA TRBD2 TRBJ2-1 TRBV2
CATSAGFTEAFF TGTGCCACCAGCGCCGGGTTCACTGAAGCTTTCTTT NA NA TRBJ1-1 TRBV15
CATSLRGQGPTGELFF TGTGCCACCAGCCTCCGAGGACAGGGACCGACCGGGGAGCTGTTTTTT once TRBD1 TRBJ2-2 TRBV15
CASRRGLATGELFF TGTGCCAGCAGGAGGGGACTAGCGACCGGGGAGCTGTTTTTT once TRBD2 TRBJ2-2 TRBV2
CASRKQGASDTQYF TGTGCCAGCAGGAAACAAGGGGCCTCAGATACGCAGTATTTT NA NA TRBJ2-3 TRBV6-4
CASSATGTGVGYTF TGTGCCAGCAGCGCAACCGGGACAGGGGTTGGCTACACCTTC NA TRBD1 TRBJ1-2 TRBV6-4
CASSLAREAFF TGTGCCAGCAGTCTGGCCAGGGAAGCTTTCTTT NA NA TRBJ1-1 TRBV12-3/TRBV12-4
CASSLAPGNYGYTF TGCGCCAGCAGCTTGGCCCCGGGGAACTATGGCTACACCTTC NA NA TRBJ1-2 TRBV5-1
CASSTISGGATGELFF TGTGCCAGTAGTACCATTAGCGGGGGGGCCACCGGGGAGCTGTTTTTT NA TRBD2 TRBJ2-2 TRBV19
CASSPLPAGREPTDTQYF TGTGCCAGCAGCCCCCTCCCCGCGGGGCGGGAGCCCACAGATACGCAGTATTTT NA TRBD2 TRBJ2-3 TRBV5-6
CATRLRGGQPQHF TGTGCCACCCGTTTAAGGGGTGGTCAGCCCCAGCATTTT NA NA TRBJ1-5 TRBV15
CATVPPGLAYEQYF TGTGCCACCGTTCCTCCGGGACTAGCCTACGAGCAGTACTTC NA TRBD2 TRBJ2-7 TRBV24-1
CASSWSNYGYTF TGTGCCAGCAGTTGGTCTAACTATGGCTACACCTTC few NA TRBJ1-2 TRBV28
CASGPGGTTNYGYTF TGTGCCAGCGGCCCCGGGGGGACTACTAACTATGGCTACACCTTC NA NA TRBJ1-2 TRBV6-5
CASNIHGGYTGELFF TGTGCCAGCAATATTCACGGAGGATACACCGGGGAGCTGTTTTTT NA NA TRBJ2-2 TRBV9
CASSLVGAWGYTF TGTGCCAGCAGCTTAGTGGGGGCGTGGGGCTACACCTTC NA NA TRBJ1-2 TRBV7-9
CASSPPNSKGPNQPQHF TGTGCCAGCTCACCACCGAATTCTAAAGGGCCCAATCAGCCCCAGCATTTT NA NA TRBJ1-5 TRBV18
CAGRKPGATSASTDTQYF TGTGCCGGAAGAAAGCCAGGGGCCACGAGTGCTAGCACAGATACGCAGTATTTT NA NA TRBJ2-3 TRBV30
CASSLAGGSYGYTF TGTGCCAGCAGCTTAGCCGGGGGAAGCTATGGCTACACCTTC NA NA TRBJ1-2 TRBV11-2
CASSSDRDTEAFF TGTGCCAGCAGCTCGGACAGGGACACTGAAGCTTTCTTT NA TRBD1 TRBJ1-1 TRBV28
CASSVGQEIQSEKLFF TGTGCCAGCAGCGTGGGCCAGGAAATCCAATCCGAAAAACTGTTTTTT NA NA TRBJ1-4 TRBV9
CASSYMGNQPQHF TGTGCCAGCAGTTACATGGGAAATCAGCCCCAGCATTTT NA NA TRBJ1-5 TRBV6-5
CATHRDPRTMNTEAFF TGTGCCACCCATAGAGACCCACGCACCATGAACACTGAAGCTTTCTTT NA NA TRBJ1-1 TRBV10-3
CASSLVPGSSGNTIYF TGTGCCAGCAGCTTAGTTCCAGGGAGCTCTGGAAACACCATATATTTT NA NA TRBJ1-3 TRBV7-6
CASDGGLLQPQHF TGTGCCAGCGATGGGGGGCTCCTTCAGCCCCAGCATTTT NA NA TRBJ1-5 TRBV6-5
CASSQDNRQLSPLHF TGTGCCAGCAGCCAAGATAACAGGCAGCTCTCACCCCTCCACTTT NA NA TRBJ1-6 TRBV3-1/TRBV3-2
CASSTTGWGTEAFF TGTGCCAGTAGTACCACGGGCTGGGGCACTGAAGCTTTCTTT NA NA TRBJ1-1 TRBV19
CAWSVLGIKNQPQHF TGTGCCTGGAGTGTGTTGGGGATCAAGAATCAGCCCCAGCATTTT NA NA TRBJ1-5 TRBV30
CASSARQVNQPQHF TGTGCCAGCAGCGCTAGACAGGTCAATCAGCCCCAGCATTTT NA NA TRBJ1-5 TRBV2
CAIRGDRGPVRGYTF TGTGCCATCAGGGGGGACAGGGGGCCCGTTAGGGGCTACACCTTC once TRBD1 TRBJ1-2 TRBV10-3